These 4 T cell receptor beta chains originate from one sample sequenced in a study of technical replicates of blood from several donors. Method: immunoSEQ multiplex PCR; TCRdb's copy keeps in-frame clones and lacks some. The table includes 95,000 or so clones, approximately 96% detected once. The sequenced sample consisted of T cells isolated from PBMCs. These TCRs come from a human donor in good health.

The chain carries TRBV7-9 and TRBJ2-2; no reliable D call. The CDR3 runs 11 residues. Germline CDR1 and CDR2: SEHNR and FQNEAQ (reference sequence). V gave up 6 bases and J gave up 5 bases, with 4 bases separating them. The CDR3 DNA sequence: TGTGCCAGCAGGCAGACCGGGGAGCTGTTTTTT. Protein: CASRQTGELFF.

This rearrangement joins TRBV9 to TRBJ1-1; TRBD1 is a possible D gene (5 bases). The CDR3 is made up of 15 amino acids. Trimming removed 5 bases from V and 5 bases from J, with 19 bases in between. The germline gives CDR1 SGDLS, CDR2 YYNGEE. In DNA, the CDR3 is TGTGCCAGCAGTGTTACACGGGACTTAACAACTGAAGCTTTCTTT. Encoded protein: CASSVTRDLTTEAFF.

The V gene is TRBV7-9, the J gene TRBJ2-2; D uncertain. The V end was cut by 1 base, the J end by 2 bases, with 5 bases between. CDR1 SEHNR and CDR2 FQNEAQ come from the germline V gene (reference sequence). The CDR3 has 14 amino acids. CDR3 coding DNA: TGTGCCAGCAGCTTAGTCGTTAACACCGGGGAGCTGTTTTTT. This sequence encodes CASSLVVNTGELFF.

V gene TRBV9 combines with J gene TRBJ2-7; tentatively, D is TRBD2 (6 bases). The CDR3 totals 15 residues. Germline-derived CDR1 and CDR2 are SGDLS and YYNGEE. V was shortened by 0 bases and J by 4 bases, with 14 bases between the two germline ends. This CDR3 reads CASSVEGGAYYEQYF. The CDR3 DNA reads TGTGCCAGCAGCGTAGAAGGCGGGGCGTATTACGAGCAGTACTTC.